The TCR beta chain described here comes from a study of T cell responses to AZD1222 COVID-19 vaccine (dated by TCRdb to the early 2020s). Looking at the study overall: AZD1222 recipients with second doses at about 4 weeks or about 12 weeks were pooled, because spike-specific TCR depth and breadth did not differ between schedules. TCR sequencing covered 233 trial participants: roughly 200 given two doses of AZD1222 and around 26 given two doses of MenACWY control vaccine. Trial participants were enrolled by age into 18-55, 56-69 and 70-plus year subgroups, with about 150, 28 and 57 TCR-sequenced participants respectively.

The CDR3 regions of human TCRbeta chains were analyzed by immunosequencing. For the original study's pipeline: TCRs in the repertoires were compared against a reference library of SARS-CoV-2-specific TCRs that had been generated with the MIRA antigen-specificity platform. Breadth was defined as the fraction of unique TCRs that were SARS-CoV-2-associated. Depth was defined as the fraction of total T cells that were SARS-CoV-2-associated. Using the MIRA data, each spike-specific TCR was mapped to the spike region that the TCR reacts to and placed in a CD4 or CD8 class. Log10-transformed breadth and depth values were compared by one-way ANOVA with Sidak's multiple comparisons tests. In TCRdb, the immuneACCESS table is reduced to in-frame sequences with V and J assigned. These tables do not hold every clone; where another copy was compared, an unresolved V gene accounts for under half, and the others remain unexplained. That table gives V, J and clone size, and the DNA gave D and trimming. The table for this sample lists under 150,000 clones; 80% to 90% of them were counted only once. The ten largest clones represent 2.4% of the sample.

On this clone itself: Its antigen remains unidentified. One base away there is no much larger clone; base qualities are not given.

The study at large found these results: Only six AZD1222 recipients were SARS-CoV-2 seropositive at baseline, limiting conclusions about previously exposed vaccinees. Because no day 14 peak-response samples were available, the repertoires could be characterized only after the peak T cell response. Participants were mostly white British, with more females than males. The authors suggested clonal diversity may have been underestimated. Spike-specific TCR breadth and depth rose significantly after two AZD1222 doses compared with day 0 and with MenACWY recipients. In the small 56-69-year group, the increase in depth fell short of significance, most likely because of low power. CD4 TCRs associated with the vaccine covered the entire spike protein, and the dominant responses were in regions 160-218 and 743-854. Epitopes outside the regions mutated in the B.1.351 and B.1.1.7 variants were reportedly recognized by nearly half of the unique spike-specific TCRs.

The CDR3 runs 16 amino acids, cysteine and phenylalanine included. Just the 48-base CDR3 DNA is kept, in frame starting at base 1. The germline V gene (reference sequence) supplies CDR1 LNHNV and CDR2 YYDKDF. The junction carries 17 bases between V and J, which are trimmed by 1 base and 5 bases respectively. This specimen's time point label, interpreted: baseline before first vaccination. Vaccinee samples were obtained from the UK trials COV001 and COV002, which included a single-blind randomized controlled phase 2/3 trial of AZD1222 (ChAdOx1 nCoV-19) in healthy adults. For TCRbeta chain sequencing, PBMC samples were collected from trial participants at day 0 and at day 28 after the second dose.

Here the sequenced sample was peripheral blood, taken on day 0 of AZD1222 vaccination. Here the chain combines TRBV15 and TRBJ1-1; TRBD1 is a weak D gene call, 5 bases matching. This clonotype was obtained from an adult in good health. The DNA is TGTGCCACCAGCAGAGCTATTGGCCGCGGGGGAACTGAAGCTTTCTTT. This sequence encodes CATSRAIGRGGTEAFF. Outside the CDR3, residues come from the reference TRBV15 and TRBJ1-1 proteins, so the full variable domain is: DAMVIQNPRYQVTQFGKPVTLSCSQTLNHNVMYWYQQKSSQAPKLLFHYYDKDFNNEADTPDNFQSRRPNTSFCFLDIRSPGLGDTAMYLCATSRAIGRGGTEAFFGQGTRLTVV.